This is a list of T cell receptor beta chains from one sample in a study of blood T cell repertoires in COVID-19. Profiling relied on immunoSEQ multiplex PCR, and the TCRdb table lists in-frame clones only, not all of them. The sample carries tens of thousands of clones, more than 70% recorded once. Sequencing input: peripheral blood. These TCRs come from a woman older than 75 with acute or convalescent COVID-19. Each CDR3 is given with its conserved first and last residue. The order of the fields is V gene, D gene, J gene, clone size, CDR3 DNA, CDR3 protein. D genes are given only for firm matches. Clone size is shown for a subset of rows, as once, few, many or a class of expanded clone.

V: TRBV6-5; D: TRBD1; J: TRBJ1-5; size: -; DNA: TGTGCCAGCAGTCGGACGGGACAGGGGAAAGAGCCCCAGCATTTT; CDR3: CASSRTGQGKEPQHF
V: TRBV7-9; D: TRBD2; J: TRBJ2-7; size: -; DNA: TGTGCCAGCAGCCCGGGACTAGCGGGGGGGGACGAGCAGTACTTC; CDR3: CASSPGLAGGDEQYF
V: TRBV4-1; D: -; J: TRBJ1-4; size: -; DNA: TGCGCCAGCAGCCAAGGGAGAGACCTCCGTGGAAAACTGTTTTTT; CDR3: CASSQGRDLRGKLFF
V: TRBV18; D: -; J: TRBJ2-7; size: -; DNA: TGTGCCAGCTCACCCGACAACTACGAGCAGTACTTC; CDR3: CASSPDNYEQYF
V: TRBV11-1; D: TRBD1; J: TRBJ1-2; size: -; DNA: TGTGCCAGCAGCCCAGAGACAGGGCCTAACTATGGCTACACCTTC; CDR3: CASSPETGPNYGYTF
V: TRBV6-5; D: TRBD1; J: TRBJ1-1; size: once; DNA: TGTGCCAGCCGCGACGAATGGACAGGGTCATCTGAAGCTTTCTTT; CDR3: CASRDEWTGSSEAFF
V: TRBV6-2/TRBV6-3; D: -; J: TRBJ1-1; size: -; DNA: TGTGCCAGCAGTGCCCTTTGGCAGGTAAAGAACACTGAAGCTTTCTTT; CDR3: CASSALWQVKNTEAFF
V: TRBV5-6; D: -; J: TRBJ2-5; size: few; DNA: TGTGCCAGCAGCTCGGCCCCGACCGGGGTGGAGACCCAGTACTTC; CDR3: CASSSAPTGVETQYF
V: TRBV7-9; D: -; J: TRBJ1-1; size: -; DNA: TGTGCCAGCAGCTTAAAGGACTTTAGGAACACTGAAGCTTTCTTT; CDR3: CASSLKDFRNTEAFF
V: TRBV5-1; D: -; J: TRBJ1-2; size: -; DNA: TGCGCCAGCAGCCCTTCAGGGGACAATGGCTACACCTTC; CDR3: CASSPSGDNGYTF
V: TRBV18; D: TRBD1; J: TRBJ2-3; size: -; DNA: TGTGCCAGCTCACTTGGACAGGTTAGCACAGATACGCAGTATTTT; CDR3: CASSLGQVSTDTQYF
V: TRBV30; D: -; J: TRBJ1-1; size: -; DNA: TGTGCCTGGAGAAGGGGCTCGGGCACTGAAGCTTTCTTT; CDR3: CAWRRGSGTEAFF
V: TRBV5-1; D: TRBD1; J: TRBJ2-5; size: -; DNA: TGCGCCAGCAGCTTGACAGGGGGCGCGGGGGAGACCCAGTACTTC; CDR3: CASSLTGGAGETQYF
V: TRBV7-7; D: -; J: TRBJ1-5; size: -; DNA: TGTGCTAGCAGCCGGGGGAGGGGATGGCAGCCCCAGCATTTT; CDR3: CASSRGRGWQPQHF
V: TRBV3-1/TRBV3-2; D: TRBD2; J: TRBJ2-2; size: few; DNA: TGTGCCAGCAGCCGAAGCGGGGGCAACACCGGGGAGCTGTTTTTT; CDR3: CASSRSGGNTGELFF
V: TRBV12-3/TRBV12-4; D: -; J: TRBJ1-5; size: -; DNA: TGTGCCAGCAGTTTTTTACAGACTCAGCCCCAGCATTTT; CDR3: CASSFLQTQPQHF
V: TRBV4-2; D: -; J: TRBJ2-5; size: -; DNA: TGTGCCAGCAGCCAAGATCTCGCGGGTACAACCCAGTACTTC; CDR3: CASSQDLAGTTQYF
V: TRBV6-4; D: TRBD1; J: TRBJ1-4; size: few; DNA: TGTGCCAGCAGTGACACGACCCGCCGGGACAGGGTAGTAATAGGTAATGAAAAACTGTTTTTT; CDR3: CASSDTTRRDRVVIGNEKLFF
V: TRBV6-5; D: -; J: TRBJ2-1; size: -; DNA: TGTGCCAGCAGGACTTGGAGGAATGAGCAGTTCTTC; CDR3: CASRTWRNEQFF
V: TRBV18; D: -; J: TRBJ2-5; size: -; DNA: TGTGCCAGCTCACCGGCAGGACAAGAGACCCAGTACTTC; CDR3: CASSPAGQETQYF
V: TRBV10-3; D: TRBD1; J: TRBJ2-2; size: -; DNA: TGTGCCATCAGACCGGGACAGGGGGAAACCGGGGAGCTGTTTTTT; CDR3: CAIRPGQGETGELFF
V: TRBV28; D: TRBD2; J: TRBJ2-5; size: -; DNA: TGTGCCAGCAGCCCGGGACTAGGGGAGACCCAGTACTTC; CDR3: CASSPGLGETQYF
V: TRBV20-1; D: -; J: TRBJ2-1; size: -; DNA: TGCAGTGCTAGTGGCTGGGTGGGCGAGCAGTTCTTC; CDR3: CSASGWVGEQFF
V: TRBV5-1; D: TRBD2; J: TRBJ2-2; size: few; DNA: TGCGCCAGCAGCTTGCCCCTCCTAGCGGGGATAGGTACCGGGGAGCTGTTTTTT; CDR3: CASSLPLLAGIGTGELFF
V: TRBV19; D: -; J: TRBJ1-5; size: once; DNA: TGTGCCAGTAGTATAGATCAGTATCAGCCCCAGCATTTT; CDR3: CASSIDQYQPQHF
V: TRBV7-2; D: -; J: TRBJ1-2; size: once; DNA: TGTGCCAGCAGCTTAGATCGTGGAGGGTTTAGCTACACCTTC; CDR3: CASSLDRGGFSYTF
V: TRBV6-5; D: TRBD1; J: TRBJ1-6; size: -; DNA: TGTGCCAGCAGTTACCGGACAGGGAATTCACCCCTCCACTTT; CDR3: CASSYRTGNSPLHF